This T cell receptor beta chain was retrieved from a study of breast tumors, draining lymph nodes, adjacent tissues. Study-wide findings and caveats: Luminal-like breast cancer showed significantly greater tumor-nontumor repertoire similarity than basal-like breast cancer did. Tumor T cell lymph node origin was a supported hypothesis, not proven. Data fit most tumor T cells coming from lymph node, expanding in tumor. Tumor repertoires ranked between lymph nodes and nontumor tissue in diversity, with V and J gene preferences.

In its sample, this clonotype was seen a few times. The antigen is undetermined. Axillary draining lymph nodes of breast cancer patients supplied the node samples. TCRdb itself ran the multiplex PCR reads through MiXCR, one entry per CDR3 protein. In the table there are fewer than 150,000 distinct CDR3 sequences, 21% of which are singletons. This CDR3 has 14 amino acids. Deletions cut 4 bases from V and 2 bases from J, with 8 bases between. The germline CDR1 and CDR2 sequences are LGHDT and YNNKEL (reference sequence). The sequencing input was axillary lymph node tissue. This chain uses TRBV3-1 with TRBJ1-4; possible D gene TRBD1, 5 bases. The clonotype was recovered from a female donor with breast cancer. Some clones in this sample may be carry-over from other donors' samples. The CDR3, as DNA: TGTGCCAGCAGCCCGGGGGGGACTAATGAAAAACTGTTTTTT. As protein: CASSPGGTNEKLFF.